What follows are 2 T cell receptor beta chains derived from one specimen sequenced in a study of cytomegalovirus exposure and HLA in healthy donors. Only in-frame clones appear in the TCRdb table, and some are missing; sequencing was by immunoSEQ multiplex PCR. Here the sample spans around 160,000 clones, roughly 91% being singletons. Material: PBMCs. The source of these receptors is a man aged 18 to 35 in good health and CMV-seronegative.

This rearrangement joins TRBV7-2 to TRBJ1-2, with D unclear. The germline V gene has CDR1 SGHTA and CDR2 FQGNSA. Trimming cost V 3 bases and J 8 bases, with 13 bases left between them. The CDR3 has 13 amino acids. CDR3 loop: CASSFGGERGYTF. For the CDR3, the DNA is TGTGCCAGCAGCTTTGGCGGGGAAAGGGGCTACACCTTC.

This chain joins TRBV6-1 and TRBJ1-2; TRBD1 matches 7 bases. Germline assignment: CDR1 MNHNS and CDR2 SASEGT. V was pared by 7 bases and J by 5 bases, with 10 bases of the junction left unmatched. This CDR3 region has 14 residues. This CDR3 is CASTPDLGQYGYTF. CDR3 sequence (DNA): TGTGCCAGCACCCCTGATCTGGGACAGTATGGCTACACCTTC.